This TCR beta chain came from a study of blood T cells in healthy people across ages. Findings and limits, study-wide: Significant beta diversity loss was already apparent by age approximately 37, declining roughly linearly. The study found more naive CD4+ cells and higher diversity in long-lived than aged donors.

Remarks on this clonotype: Its antigen is not identified.

A second about 7 to 12 cycle PCR used barcoded and J-beta primers. Every cDNA was tagged by a template-switch adaptor with 12 random nucleotides. A single record per CDR3 protein comes from TCRdb applying MiXCR to the 5' RACE reads. The repertoire holds a few hundred thousand distinct CDR3 sequences, with approximately 25% as singletons. No fewer than 5.5 micrograms of total RNA were isolated from every sample. CDR3 length: 16 amino acids. V was pared by 0 bases and J by 7 bases, with 14 bases of the junction left unmatched. Germline loops: CDR1 DFQATT, CDR2 SNEGSKA (reference sequence). The chain employs TRBV20-1 and TRBJ1-2; 7 bases map to TRBD1. The sequence came from an older woman in good health. Material: blood. In nucleotides, the CDR3 is TGCAGTGCTAGAGATCCCCGCGCGACAGGGAGTAGTGGCTACACCTTC. Protein product: CSARDPRATGSSGYTF.